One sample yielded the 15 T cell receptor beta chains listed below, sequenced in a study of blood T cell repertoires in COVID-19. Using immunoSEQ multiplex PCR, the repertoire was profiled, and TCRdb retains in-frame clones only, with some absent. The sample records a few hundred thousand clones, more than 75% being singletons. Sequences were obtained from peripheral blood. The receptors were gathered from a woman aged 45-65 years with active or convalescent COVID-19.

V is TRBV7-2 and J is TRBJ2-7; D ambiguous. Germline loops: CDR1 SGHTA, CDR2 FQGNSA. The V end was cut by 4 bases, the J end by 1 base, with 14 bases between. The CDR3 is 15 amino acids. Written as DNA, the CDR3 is TGTGCCAGCAGCTCCCCCTCGACACAGTCCTACGAGCAGTACTTC. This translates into CASSSPSTQSYEQYF.

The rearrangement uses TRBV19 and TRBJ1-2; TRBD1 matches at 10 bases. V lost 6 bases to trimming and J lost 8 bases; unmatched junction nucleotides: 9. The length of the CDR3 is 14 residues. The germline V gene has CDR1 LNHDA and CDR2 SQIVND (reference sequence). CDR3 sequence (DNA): TGTGCCAGTAGCCCTGGGACAGGGGTTCGCGGCTACACCTTC. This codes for CASSPGTGVRGYTF.

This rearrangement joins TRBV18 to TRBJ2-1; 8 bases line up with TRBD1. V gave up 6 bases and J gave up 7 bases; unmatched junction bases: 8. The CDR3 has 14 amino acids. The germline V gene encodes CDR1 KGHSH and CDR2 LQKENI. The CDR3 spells CASSPQGARNEQFF. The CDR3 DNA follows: TGTGCCAGCTCTCCGCAGGGGGCGCGGAATGAGCAGTTCTTC. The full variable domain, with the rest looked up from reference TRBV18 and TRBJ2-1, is NAGVMQNPRHLVRRRGQEARLRCSPMKGHSHVYWYRQLPEEGLKFMVYLQKENIIDESGMPKERFSAEFPKEGPSILRIQQVVRGDSAAYFCASSPQGARNEQFFGPGTRLTVL.

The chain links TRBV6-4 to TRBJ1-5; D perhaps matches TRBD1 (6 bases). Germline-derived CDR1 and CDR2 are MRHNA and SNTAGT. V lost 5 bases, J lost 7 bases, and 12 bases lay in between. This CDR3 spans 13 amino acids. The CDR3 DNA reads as TGTGCCAGCAGTTACAGGGCCGGGCAGCCCCAGCATTTT. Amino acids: CASSYRAGQPQHF.

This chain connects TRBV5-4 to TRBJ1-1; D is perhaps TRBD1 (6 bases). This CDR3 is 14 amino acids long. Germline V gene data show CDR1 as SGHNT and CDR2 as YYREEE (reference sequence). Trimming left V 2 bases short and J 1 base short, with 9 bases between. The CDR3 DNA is TGTGCCAGCAGCTTAGGACAGTCGAACACTGAAGCTTTCTTT. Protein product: CASSLGQSNTEAFF.

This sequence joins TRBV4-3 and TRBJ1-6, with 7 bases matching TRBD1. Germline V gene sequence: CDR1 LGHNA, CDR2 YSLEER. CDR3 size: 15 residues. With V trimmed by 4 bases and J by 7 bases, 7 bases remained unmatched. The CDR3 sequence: CASSRGTVNNSPLHF. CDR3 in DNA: TGCGCCAGCAGCCGAGGGACAGTTAACAATTCACCCCTCCACTTT.

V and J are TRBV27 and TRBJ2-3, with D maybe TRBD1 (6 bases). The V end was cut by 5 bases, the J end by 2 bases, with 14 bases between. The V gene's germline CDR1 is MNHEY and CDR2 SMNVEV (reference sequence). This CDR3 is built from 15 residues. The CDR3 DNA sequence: TGTGCCAGCAGTAGGGGGTCCTGGGTCACAGATACGCAGTATTTT. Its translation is CASSRGSWVTDTQYF.

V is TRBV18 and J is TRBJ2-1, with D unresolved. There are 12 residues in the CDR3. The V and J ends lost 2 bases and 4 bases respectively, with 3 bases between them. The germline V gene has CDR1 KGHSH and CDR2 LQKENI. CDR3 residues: CASSPEYNEQFF. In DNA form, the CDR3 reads TGTGCCAGCTCACCAGAGTACAATGAGCAGTTCTTC.

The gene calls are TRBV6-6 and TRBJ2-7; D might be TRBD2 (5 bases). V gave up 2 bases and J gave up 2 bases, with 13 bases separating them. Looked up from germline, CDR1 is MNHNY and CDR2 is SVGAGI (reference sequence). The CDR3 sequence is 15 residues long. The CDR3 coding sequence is TGTGCCAGCAGTTACAGTGCGGGTCTAGCCTACGAGCAGTACTTC. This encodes CASSYSAGLAYEQYF.

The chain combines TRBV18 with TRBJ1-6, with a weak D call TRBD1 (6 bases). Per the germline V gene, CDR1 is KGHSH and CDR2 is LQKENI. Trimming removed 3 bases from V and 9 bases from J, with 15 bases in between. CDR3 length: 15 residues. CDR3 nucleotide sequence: TGTGCCAGCTCACCGGGACACCCAGGAGTTTCACCCCTCCACTTT. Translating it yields CASSPGHPGVSPLHF. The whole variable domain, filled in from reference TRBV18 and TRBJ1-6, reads NAGVMQNPRHLVRRRGQEARLRCSPMKGHSHVYWYRQLPEEGLKFMVYLQKENIIDESGMPKERFSAEFPKEGPSILRIQQVVRGDSAAYFCASSPGHPGVSPLHFGNGTRLTVT.

The CDR3 protein is CASRGTPNTGELFF. CDR3 in DNA: TGTGCCAGTAGGGGGACACCAAACACCGGGGAGCTGTTTTTT. V gene TRBV19 combines with J gene TRBJ2-2; the D gene is possibly TRBD1 (6 bases). Trimming took off 6 bases at V and 2 bases at J, with 10 bases between the two ends. There are 14 residues in the CDR3. From germline, CDR1 is LNHDA and CDR2 SQIVND (reference sequence).

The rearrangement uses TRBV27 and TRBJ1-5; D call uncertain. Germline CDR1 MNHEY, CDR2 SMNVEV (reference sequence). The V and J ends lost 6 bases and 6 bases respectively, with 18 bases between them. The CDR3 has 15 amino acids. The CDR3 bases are TGTGCCAGCAGACCTGCCGGGAGCCTGGGTCAGCCCCAGCATTTT. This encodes CASRPAGSLGQPQHF.

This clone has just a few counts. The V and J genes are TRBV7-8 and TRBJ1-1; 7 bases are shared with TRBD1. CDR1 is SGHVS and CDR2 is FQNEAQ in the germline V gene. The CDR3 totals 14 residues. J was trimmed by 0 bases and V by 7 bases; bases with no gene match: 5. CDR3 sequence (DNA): TGTGCCAGCACCCCGGGACAGATGAACACTGAAGCTTTCTTT. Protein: CASTPGQMNTEAFF.

CDR3 sequence reads: CASSTGVSYEQYF. The CDR3 nucleotides read TGTGCCAGCAGCACAGGGGTCTCCTACGAGCAGTACTTC. The chain carries TRBV28 and TRBJ2-7, with TRBD1 identical over 7 bases. Unmatched junction bases numbered 2, after V lost 6 bases and J lost 0 bases. Germline V gene lookup returns CDR1 MDHEN and CDR2 SYDVKM. CDR3 length: 13 amino acids.

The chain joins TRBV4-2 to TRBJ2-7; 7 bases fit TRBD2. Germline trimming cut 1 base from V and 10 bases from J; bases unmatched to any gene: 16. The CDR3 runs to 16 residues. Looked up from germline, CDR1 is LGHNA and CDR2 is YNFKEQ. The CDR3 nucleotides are TGTGCCAGCAGCCAAGGGGTCACACTAGGGACTACGATACAGTACTTC. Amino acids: CASSQGVTLGTTIQYF.